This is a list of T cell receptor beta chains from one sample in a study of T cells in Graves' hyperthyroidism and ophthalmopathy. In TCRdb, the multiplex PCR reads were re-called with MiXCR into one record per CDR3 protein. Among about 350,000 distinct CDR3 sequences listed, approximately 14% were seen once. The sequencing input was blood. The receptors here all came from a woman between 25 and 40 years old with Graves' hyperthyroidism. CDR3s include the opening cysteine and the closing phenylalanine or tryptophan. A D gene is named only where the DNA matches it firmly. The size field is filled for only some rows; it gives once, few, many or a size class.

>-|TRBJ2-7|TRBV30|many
TGTGCCTGGAGTGGAATGTACGAGCAGTACTTC
CAWSGMYEQYF
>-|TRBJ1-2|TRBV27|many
TGTGCCAGCAGTTTAATAGGCCGGTCGTATGGCTACACCTTC
CASSLIGRSYGYTF
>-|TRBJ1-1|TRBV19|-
TGTGCCAGTAGTATAGAGGACAGAGAGGACACTGAAGCTTTCTTT
CASSIEDREDTEAFF
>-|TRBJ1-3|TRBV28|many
TGTGCCAGCGGCGGTGACTCTGGAAACACCATATATTTT
CASGGDSGNTIYF
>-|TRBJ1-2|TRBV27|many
TGTGCCAGCAGTTTATCGAAGCAGAATGGCTACACCTTC
CASSLSKQNGYTF
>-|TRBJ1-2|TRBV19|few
TGTGCCAGTAGTATAGACGGTACCTATGGCTACACCTTC
CASSIDGTYGYTF
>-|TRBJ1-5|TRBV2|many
TGTGCCAGCAGGCCTACCCAAACCAATCAGCCCCAGCATTTT
CASRPTQTNQPQHF
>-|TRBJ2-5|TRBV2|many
TGTGCCAGCAGTGCATTTATTGGGCTGGCTCAAGAGACCCAGTACTTC
CASSAFIGLAQETQYF
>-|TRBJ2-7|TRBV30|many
TGTGCCTGGGAAGACGGGGCGCCAGCCTACGAGCAGTACTTC
CAWEDGAPAYEQYF
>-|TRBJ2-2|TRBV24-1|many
TGTGCCACCAGTGTTTCGGGGGAGTCCACCGGGGAGCTGTTTTTT
CATSVSGESTGELFF
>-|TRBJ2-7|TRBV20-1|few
TGCAGTGCTACTACTAACAGGCGACCCACCTACGAGCAGTACTTC
CSATTNRRPTYEQYF
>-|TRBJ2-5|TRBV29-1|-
TGCAGCGTTGACTTGGACAGGGAGGGTGAGACCCAGTACTTC
CSVDLDREGETQYF
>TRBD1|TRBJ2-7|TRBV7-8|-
TGTGCCAGCAGCTTAAGAGGACAGGGAAGGGACGAGCAGTACTTC
CASSLRGQGRDEQYF
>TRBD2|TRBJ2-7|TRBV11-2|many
TGTGCCAGCAGCTTGAACCTAGCGGGAGTCGAGCAGTACTTC
CASSLNLAGVEQYF
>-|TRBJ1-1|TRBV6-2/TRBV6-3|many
TGTGCCAGCAGTTACTCGGAGGGATACACTGAAGCTTTCTTT
CASSYSEGYTEAFF
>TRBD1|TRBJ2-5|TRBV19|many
TGTGCCAGTTCAGTCAGGGGGCGAGGGGGAGAGACCCAGTACTTC
CASSVRGRGGETQYF
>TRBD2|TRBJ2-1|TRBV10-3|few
TGTGCCATCAGTGAAATTAGCGGGAGTCGAAATGAGCAGTTCTTC
CAISEISGSRNEQFF
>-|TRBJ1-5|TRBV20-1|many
TGCAGTGCTAGGGGGGCGGTCAATCAGCCCCAGCATTTT
CSARGAVNQPQHF
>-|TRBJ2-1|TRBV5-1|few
TGCGCCAGCAGCCCCGGGACTCCGAAGGGTGTTGAGCAGTTCTTC
CASSPGTPKGVEQFF